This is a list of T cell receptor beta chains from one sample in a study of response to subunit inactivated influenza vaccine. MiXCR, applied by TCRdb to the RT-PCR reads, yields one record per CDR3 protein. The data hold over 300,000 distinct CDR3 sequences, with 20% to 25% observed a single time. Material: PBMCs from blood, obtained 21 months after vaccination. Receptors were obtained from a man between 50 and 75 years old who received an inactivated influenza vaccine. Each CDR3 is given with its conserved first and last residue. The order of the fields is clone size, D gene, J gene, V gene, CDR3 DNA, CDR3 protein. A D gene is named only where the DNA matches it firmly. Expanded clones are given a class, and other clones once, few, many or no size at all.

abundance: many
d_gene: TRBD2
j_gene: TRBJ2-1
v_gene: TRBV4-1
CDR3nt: TGCGCCAGCAGCCCAGTAGCGGGGGGGCCCTACAATGAGCAGTTCTTC
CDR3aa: CASSPVAGGPYNEQFF

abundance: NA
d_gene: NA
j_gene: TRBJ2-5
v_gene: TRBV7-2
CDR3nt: TGTGCCAGCAGCTTAGCGAGGGAGGCGGAGACCCAGTACTTC
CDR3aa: CASSLAREAETQYF

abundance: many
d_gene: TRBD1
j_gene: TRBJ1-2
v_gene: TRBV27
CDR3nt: TGTGCCAGCAGTCCCGGTACCGGCCAGACAGGGCGCTATGGCTACACCTTC
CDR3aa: CASSPGTGQTGRYGYTF

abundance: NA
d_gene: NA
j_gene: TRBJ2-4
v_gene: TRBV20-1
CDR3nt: TGCAGTGGACAGACGGTAGCCAAAAACATTCAGTACTTC
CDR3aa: CSGQTVAKNIQYF

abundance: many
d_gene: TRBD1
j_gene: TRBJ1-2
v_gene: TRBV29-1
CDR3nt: TGCAGCGTTGAAGATAGGACAGGGGGCTGGTATGGCTACACCTTC
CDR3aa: CSVEDRTGGWYGYTF

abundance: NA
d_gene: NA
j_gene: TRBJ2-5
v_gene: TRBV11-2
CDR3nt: TGTGCCAGCAGCTTAGTCTTGGGCTGGGAGACCCAGTACTTC
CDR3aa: CASSLVLGWETQYF

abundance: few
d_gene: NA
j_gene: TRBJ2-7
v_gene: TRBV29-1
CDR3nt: TGCAGCGTTGGAGGCCCCCAGGGCTACGAGCAGTACTTC
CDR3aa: CSVGGPQGYEQYF

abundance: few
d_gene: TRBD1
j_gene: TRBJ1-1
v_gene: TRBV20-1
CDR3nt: TGCAGTGCTAGAGGGACAGGTCCTAACACTGAAGCTTTCTTT
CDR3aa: CSARGTGPNTEAFF

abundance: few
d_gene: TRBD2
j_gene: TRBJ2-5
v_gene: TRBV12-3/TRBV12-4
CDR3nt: TGTGCCAGCACTGTAGCGGGAGTGAGAGAGACCCAGTACTTC
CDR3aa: CASTVAGVRETQYF

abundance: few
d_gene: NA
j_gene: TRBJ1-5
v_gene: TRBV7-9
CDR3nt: TGTGCCAGCAGCTTAGGTATGGGATCCCAGCCCCAGCATTTT
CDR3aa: CASSLGMGSQPQHF

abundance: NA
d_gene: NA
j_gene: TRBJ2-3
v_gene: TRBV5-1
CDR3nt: TGCGCCAGCAGCAAGGAGATTAGATCAGGCTCCACAGATACGCAGTATTTT
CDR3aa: CASSKEIRSGSTDTQYF

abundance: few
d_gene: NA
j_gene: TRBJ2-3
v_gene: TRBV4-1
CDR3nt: TGCGCCAGCAGCCCCTTCGGGACTAGCACAGATACGCAGTATTTT
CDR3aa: CASSPFGTSTDTQYF

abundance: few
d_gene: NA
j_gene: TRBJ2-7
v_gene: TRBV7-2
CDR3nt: TGTGCCAGCAGCATCGGGACCATGAGTCCCAGCTACGAGCAGTACTTC
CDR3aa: CASSIGTMSPSYEQYF

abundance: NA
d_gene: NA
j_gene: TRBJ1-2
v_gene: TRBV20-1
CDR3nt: TGCAGTGCTAGTGATCCTGGCGTCACGTATGGCTACACCTTC
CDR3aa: CSASDPGVTYGYTF

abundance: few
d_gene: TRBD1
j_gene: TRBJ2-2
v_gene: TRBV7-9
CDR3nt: TGTGCCAGCAGCATCTACAGGGGCGGGGAGCTGTTTTTT
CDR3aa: CASSIYRGGELFF

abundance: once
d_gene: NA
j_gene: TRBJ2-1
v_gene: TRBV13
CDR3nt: TGTGCCAGCAGCGGTGCGGACAATGAGCAGTTCTTC
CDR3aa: CASSGADNEQFF

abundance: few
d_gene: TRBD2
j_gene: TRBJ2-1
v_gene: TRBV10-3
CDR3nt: TGTGCCATCGGGGCAGGGAGGGGCAATGAGCAGTTCTTC
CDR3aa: CAIGAGRGNEQFF

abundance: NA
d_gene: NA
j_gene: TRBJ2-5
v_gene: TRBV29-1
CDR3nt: TGCAGCGTCTCTAGCAAAGAGACCCAGTACTTC
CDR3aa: CSVSSKETQYF

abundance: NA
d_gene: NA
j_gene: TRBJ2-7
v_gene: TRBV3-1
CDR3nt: TGTGCCAGCAGCCAATCGCATTTAGCCCCCTACGAGCAGTACTTC
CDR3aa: CASSQSHLAPYEQYF

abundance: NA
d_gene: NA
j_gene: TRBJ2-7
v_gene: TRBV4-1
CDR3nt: TGCGCCAGCAGCCCAGCCGGGACCTACGAGCAGTACTTC
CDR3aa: CASSPAGTYEQYF

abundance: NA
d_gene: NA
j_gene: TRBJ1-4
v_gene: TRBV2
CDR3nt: TGTGCCAGCACCTTGGACGGATCTAATGAAAAACTGTTTTTT
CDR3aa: CASTLDGSNEKLFF

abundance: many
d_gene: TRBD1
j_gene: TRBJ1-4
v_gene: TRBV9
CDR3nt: TGTGCCAGCAGCGTAAGGGGACAGGGCGTCGGCGAAAAACTGTTTTTT
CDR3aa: CASSVRGQGVGEKLFF

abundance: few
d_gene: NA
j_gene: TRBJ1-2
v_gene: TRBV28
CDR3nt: TGTGCCAGCAGGCAGACCGGGACCCTTCTTTATGGCTACACCTTC
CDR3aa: CASRQTGTLLYGYTF

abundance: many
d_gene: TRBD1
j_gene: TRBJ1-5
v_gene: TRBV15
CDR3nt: TGTGCCACCAGCAGGGACAGGTTTGGCAATCAGCCCCAGCATTTT
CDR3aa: CATSRDRFGNQPQHF

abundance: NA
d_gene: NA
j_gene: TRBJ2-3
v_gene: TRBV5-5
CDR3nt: TGTGCCAGCAGCTTGGAGGGCAGTGATACGCAGTATTTT
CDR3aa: CASSLEGSDTQYF

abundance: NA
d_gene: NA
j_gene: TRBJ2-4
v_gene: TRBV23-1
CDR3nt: TGCGCCAGCAGTCAATCGAAGTGGACGGGAGAAAACATTCAGTACTTC
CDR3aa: CASSQSKWTGENIQYF